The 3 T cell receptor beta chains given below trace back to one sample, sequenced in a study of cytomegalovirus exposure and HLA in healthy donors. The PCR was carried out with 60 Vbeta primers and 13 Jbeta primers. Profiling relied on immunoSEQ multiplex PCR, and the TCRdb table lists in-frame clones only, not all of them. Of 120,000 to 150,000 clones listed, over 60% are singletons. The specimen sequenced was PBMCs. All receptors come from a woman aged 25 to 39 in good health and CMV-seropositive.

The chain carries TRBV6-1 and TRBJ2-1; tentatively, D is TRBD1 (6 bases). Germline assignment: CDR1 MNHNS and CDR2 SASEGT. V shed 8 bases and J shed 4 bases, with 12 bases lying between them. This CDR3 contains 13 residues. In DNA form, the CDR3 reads TGTGCCAGCTCCCCCACAGGGTACAATGAGCAGTTCTTC. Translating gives CASSPTGYNEQFF.

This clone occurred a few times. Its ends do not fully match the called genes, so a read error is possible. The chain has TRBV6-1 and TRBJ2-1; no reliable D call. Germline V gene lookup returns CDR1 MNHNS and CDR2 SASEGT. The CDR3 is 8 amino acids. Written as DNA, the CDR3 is TGTGCCAGGAGTGAGCAGTTCTTC. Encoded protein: CARSEQFF.

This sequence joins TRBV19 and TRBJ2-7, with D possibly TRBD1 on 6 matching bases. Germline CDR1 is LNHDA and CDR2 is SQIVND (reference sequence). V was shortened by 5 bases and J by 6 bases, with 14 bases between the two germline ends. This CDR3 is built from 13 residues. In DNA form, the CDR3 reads TGTGCCAGTAGTTGGGTACAGGGTGGCGAGCAGTACTTC. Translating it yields CASSWVQGGEQYF.